Listed below are T cell receptor beta chains from one sample, sequenced in a study of T-cell reconstitution after alpha-beta-depleted transplantation in children. TCRdb redid the calling of the PCR reads with MiXCR, one entry per CDR3 protein. The data hold roughly 500,000 distinct CDR3 sequences, with approximately 20% observed a single time. The sample consisted of PBMCs from the stem cell graft donor, taken from the stem cell graft. The receptor source for this set is a human donor who donated a stem cell graft to a child with acute lymphoblastic leukemia. Both conserved end residues are trimmed from each CDR3. A D gene is named only where the DNA matches it firmly.

d_gene	v_gene	j_gene	CDR3aa
NA	TRBV27	TRBJ1-1	ASSPAPWDTEAF
NA	TRBV20-1	TRBJ2-3	SARDETDTQY
TRBD1	TRBV12-3/TRBV12-4	TRBJ2-1	ASRIQGSMGYNEQF
NA	TRBV14	TRBJ2-2	ASSQDLVSGITGELF
NA	TRBV12-3/TRBV12-4	TRBJ1-1	ASMRVYTEAF
NA	TRBV2	TRBJ1-1	ASSELYDTPAF
NA	TRBV20-1	TRBJ2-5	SGFRETQY
TRBD2	TRBV3-1	TRBJ2-1	ASSHGTSGRDEQF
NA	TRBV12-3/TRBV12-4	TRBJ2-1	ASQASQRQF
NA	TRBV7-9	TRBJ1-3	ASSLQQGVTIY
NA	TRBV12-3/TRBV12-4	TRBJ1-1	ASSLQGPEAF
NA	TRBV20-1	TRBJ2-7	SARAPREFYEQY
TRBD1	TRBV5-1	TRBJ1-1	ASRTLDRGEGAEAF
TRBD2	TRBV20-1	TRBJ2-3	SAVSRLAQKGDTQY
NA	TRBV15	TRBJ2-3	ATSRAPGFYPAQY
NA	TRBV4-1	TRBJ2-2	ASRHRQVGDTGELF
NA	TRBV5-1	TRBJ2-1	ASSLEVAEQF
NA	TRBV11-2	TRBJ1-6	ASSFSQSLH
TRBD2	TRBV29-1	TRBJ2-3	SVEKREEADTQY
NA	TRBV7-8	TRBJ2-3	ASSFRELAQY
NA	TRBV7-6	TRBJ2-1	ASSLRRDRALNEQF
NA	TRBV29-1	TRBJ2-3	SVPWGTDTQY
TRBD1	TRBV27	TRBJ1-2	ATLTGVDGYT
TRBD1	TRBV6-1	TRBJ1-2	ASSTPGGPFDYGYT
TRBD1	TRBV20-1	TRBJ2-7	SARGISQGIVSYEQY
NA	TRBV3-1	TRBJ2-1	ASSPTRLLSYNEQF
TRBD1	TRBV3-1	TRBJ2-1	ASSQDLGRGQGNNNEQF
NA	TRBV6-1	TRBJ2-7	ASSTGTRIYEQY
TRBD2	TRBV12-3/TRBV12-4	TRBJ2-1	ASSWASGISEQF
NA	TRBV7-4	TRBJ1-2	ASSPEEGYT
NA	TRBV5-1	TRBJ2-6	ASSFERWSSGANVLT
NA	TRBV7-3	TRBJ2-1	ASSLGGFPLNRSYNEQF